This TCR beta chain emerged from a study of T cell repertoires in cytomegalovirus infection (dated by TCRdb to the late 2010s). Broadly, across the study: Recently identified HLA-C-restricted CMV epitopes, whose presentation resists viral immunomodulation, were targeted by peptide stimulations together with well-studied HLA-B-restricted epitopes. Donor HLA type was relevant to the analysis, because carriage of CMV infection together with the matching HLA type was indicated by public TCR beta signatures.

The V end gives up 5 bases and the J end 1 base, leaving 0 bases in the junction not matched to a gene. Taken from the germline V gene (reference sequence), the CDR1 and CDR2 loops are LNHDA and SQIVND. The CDR3, cysteine through phenylalanine, is 14 amino acids long. Only the CDR3 region is kept as DNA, spanning 42 bases read in frame from base 1. The sample's treatment or condition, from its label and the paper: in vitro stimulation with specific CMV peptide epitopes to enrich CMV-specific T cells. Instrument used: Illumina HiSeq 1500. TCRdb redid the processing of the public reads, applying fastp at Q25 and MiXCR, and retained in-frame beta chains. CDR3 protein sequences are deduplicated, and each keeps its most common genes and DNA. The sample table holds hundreds of thousands of distinct CDR3 sequences, of which around 35% were seen once. The ten largest account for approximately 18% of the sample.

What the authors observed across the whole study: The ex vivo response was dominated by HLA-C-restricted CMV-specific TCR beta clonotypes, and the single most frequent clonotype in two of eight donors was supplied by these HLA-C-restricted clonotypes. In both this cohort and an independent roughly 330-donor cohort, the cumulative frequency of public TCR beta family members distinguished carriers of CMV infection plus the relevant HLA type.

The table lists this clonotype with many counts. It has no known antigen specificity. Base-call qualities are not available, and no considerably larger clone is one nucleotide away. The source material was cultured PBMCs, sampled from culture after CMV antigen stimulation. This receptor chain uses TRBV19 and TRBJ2-3; TRBD1 fits 10 bases in the junction. The receptor was derived from a human donor in good health (CMV status not recorded). Some clones in this sample may be carry-over from other donors' samples. Here the CDR3 is given as CASSGTGGTDTQYF. The nucleotides are TGTGCCAGTAGTGGGACAGGGGGCACAGATACGCAGTATTTT.